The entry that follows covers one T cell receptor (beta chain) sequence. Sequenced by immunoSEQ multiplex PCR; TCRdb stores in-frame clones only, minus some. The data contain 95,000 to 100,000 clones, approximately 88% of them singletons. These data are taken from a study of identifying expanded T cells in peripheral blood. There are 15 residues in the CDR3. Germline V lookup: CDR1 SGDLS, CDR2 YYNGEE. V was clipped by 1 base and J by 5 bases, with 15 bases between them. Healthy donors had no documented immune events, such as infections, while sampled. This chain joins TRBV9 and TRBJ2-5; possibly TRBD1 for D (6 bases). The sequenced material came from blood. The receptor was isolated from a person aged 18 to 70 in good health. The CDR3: CASSVSTGWLETQYF. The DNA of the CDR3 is TGTGCCAGCAGCGTATCTACAGGGTGGTTGGAGACCCAGTACTTC.